A selection of T cell receptor beta chains follows, all from one sample in a study of T cell repertoires in cytomegalovirus infection. TCRdb reprocessed the reads with MiXCR, giving one entry per CDR3 protein. The table has a few hundred thousand distinct CDR3 sequences, 22% seen once. These receptors' targets are unknown. Sequencing was performed on cultured PBMCs, taken from culture after CMV antigen stimulation. Every receptor here comes from a human donor in good health (CMV status not recorded). Some clones in this sample may be carry-over from other donors' samples. Each CDR3 is given with its conserved first and last residue. Fields, in order: J gene, clone size, V gene, CDR3 protein. Part of the rows lack a size; the others show once, few, many or a class for expanded clones.

J: TRBJ1-1
size: many
V: TRBV7-2
CDR3: CASSSRAPRVNTEAFF

J: TRBJ2-1
size: -
V: TRBV6-2/TRBV6-3
CDR3: CASSPLAGGIYNEQFF

J: TRBJ2-2
size: -
V: TRBV7-9
CDR3: CASSLAGDSTGELFF

J: TRBJ1-2
size: -
V: TRBV4-1
CDR3: CASSQDRGPYGYTF

J: TRBJ2-1
size: few
V: TRBV24-1
CDR3: CATSDWLGSNEQFF

J: TRBJ1-2
size: many
V: TRBV12-3/TRBV12-4
CDR3: CASLRQGWYGYTF

J: TRBJ1-5
size: -
V: TRBV6-2/TRBV6-3
CDR3: CASSYSSEWNQPQHF

J: TRBJ2-1
size: -
V: TRBV9
CDR3: CASSVGTSGIRWGEQFF

J: TRBJ1-5
size: -
V: TRBV6-1
CDR3: CASSFYQPQHF

J: TRBJ1-4
size: -
V: TRBV27
CDR3: CASSRIQAEKLFF

J: TRBJ1-1
size: few
V: TRBV5-4
CDR3: CASSPPQGGNTEAFF

J: TRBJ2-3
size: many
V: TRBV7-2
CDR3: CASSLRQVSTDTQYF

J: TRBJ2-1
size: -
V: TRBV6-2/TRBV6-3
CDR3: CASSYLLAGEQFF

J: TRBJ1-1
size: -
V: TRBV6-8
CDR3: CASSWTGTASTFF

J: TRBJ2-5
size: -
V: TRBV29-1
CDR3: CSSLKGRGRETQYF

J: TRBJ1-2
size: -
V: TRBV28
CDR3: CASNPTGVRGYTF

J: TRBJ2-1
size: -
V: TRBV7-2
CDR3: CASSFNNRIRGNEQFF

J: TRBJ2-5
size: -
V: TRBV6-1
CDR3: CASSDTSGRRLETQYF

J: TRBJ1-5
size: many
V: TRBV7-9
CDR3: CASSSPGGGQPQHF

J: TRBJ2-3
size: many
V: TRBV4-3
CDR3: CASSQDQARGADTQYF

J: TRBJ1-4
size: many
V: TRBV7-2
CDR3: CASSLVSGGGEKLFF

J: TRBJ1-2
size: -
V: TRBV7-2
CDR3: CASTLKGYGYTF

J: TRBJ2-4
size: few
V: TRBV7-9
CDR3: CASSNVKNIQYF

J: TRBJ2-1
size: few
V: TRBV7-9
CDR3: CASSLAQRETYNEQFF

J: TRBJ2-5
size: few
V: TRBV6-1
CDR3: CASSEGSVLAMLETQYF

J: TRBJ1-5
size: -
V: TRBV6-5
CDR3: CASSYSDRDNQPQHF

J: TRBJ1-1
size: few
V: TRBV12-3/TRBV12-4
CDR3: CASRLQGGTEAFF

J: TRBJ2-1
size: -
V: TRBV6-1
CDR3: CASSEIIGPPFF

J: TRBJ1-1
size: -
V: TRBV29-1
CDR3: CSATGVEAFF

J: TRBJ2-2
size: -
V: TRBV12-3/TRBV12-4
CDR3: CASSSSQGFTGELFF

J: TRBJ2-1
size: -
V: TRBV7-2
CDR3: CASSPSRLAGDNEQFF

J: TRBJ2-3
size: many
V: TRBV12-3/TRBV12-4
CDR3: CASSILAVTDTQYF

J: TRBJ2-5
size: few
V: TRBV24-1
CDR3: CATSDWATQYF

J: TRBJ1-2
size: few
V: TRBV5-1
CDR3: CASSPGQGPYGYTF

J: TRBJ2-7
size: -
V: TRBV6-2/TRBV6-3
CDR3: CASKPRGTGRYYEQYF

J: TRBJ2-1
size: -
V: TRBV9
CDR3: CASSVAVAGGRNEQFF

J: TRBJ2-3
size: -
V: TRBV6-1
CDR3: CASRDLSTDTQYF

J: TRBJ1-3
size: many
V: TRBV7-2
CDR3: CASRPPGYQNTIYF

J: TRBJ2-2
size: -
V: TRBV4-1
CDR3: CASRQPGLAGTGELFF

J: TRBJ2-5
size: many
V: TRBV7-2
CDR3: CASSSKGGTGQETQYF

J: TRBJ2-1
size: many
V: TRBV7-9
CDR3: CASSSSTWTSGFANEQFF

J: TRBJ2-2
size: -
V: TRBV27
CDR3: CASSLTGGHGTGELFF

J: TRBJ2-1
size: -
V: TRBV30
CDR3: CAWEMSSYNEQFF

J: TRBJ1-1
size: -
V: TRBV29-1
CDR3: CSVGGDPNTGNTEAFF

J: TRBJ1-4
size: many
V: TRBV7-2
CDR3: CASSNRTGEGGYNEKLFF